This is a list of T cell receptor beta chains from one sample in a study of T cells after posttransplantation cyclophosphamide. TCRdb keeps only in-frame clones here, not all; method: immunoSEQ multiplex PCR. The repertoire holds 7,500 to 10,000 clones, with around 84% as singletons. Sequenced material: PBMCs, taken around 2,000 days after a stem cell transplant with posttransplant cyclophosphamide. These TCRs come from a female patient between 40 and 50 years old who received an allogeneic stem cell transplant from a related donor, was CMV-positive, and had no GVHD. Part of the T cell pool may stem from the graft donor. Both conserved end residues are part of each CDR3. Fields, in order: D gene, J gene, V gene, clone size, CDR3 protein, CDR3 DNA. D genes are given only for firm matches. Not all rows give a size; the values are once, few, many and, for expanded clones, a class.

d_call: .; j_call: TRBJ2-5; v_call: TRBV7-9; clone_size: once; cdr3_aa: CASSSRGGGQETQYF; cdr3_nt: TGTGCCAGCAGCTCGCGGGGAGGGGGCCAAGAGACCCAGTACTTC
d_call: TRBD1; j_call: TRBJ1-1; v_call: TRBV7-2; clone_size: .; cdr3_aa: CASSLAPSGQTREAFF; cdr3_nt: TGTGCCAGCAGCTTGGCACCCTCGGGACAGACGCGTGAAGCTTTCTTT
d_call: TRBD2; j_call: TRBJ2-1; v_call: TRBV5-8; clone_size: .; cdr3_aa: CASSPRGLALYNEQFF; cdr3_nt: TGTGCCAGCAGCCCTCGGGGACTAGCGCTCTACAATGAGCAGTTCTTC
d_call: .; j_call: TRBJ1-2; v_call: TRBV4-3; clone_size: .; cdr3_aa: CASSQDLGSLYGYTF; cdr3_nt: TGCGCCAGCAGCCAAGATCTGGGGAGCCTCTATGGCTACACCTTC
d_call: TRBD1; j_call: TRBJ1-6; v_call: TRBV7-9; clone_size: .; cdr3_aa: CASSSRQGNNSPLHF; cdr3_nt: TGTGCCAGCAGCTCGAGACAGGGGAATAATTCACCCCTCCACTTT
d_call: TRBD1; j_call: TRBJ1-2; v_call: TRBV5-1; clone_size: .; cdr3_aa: CASSLGTGEGYTF; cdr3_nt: TGCGCCAGCAGCTTGGGGACAGGGGAAGGCTACACCTTC
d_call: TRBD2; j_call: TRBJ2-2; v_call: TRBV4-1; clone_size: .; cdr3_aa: CASSSGANTGELFF; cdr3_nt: TGCGCCAGCAGTAGCGGGGCGAACACCGGGGAGCTGTTTTTT
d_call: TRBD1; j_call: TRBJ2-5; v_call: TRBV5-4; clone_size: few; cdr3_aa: CASSSYRDSQETQYF; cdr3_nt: TGTGCCAGCAGCTCTTATCGGGACAGCCAAGAGACCCAGTACTTC
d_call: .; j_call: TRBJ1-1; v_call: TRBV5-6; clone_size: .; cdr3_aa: CASSLRGWGEVTSEAFF; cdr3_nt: TGTGCCAGCAGCTTGAGAGGGTGGGGGGAGGTCACATCTGAAGCTTTCTTT
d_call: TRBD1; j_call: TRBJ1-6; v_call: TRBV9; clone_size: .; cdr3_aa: CASSVEPGQGFNSPLHF; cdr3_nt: TGTGCCAGCAGCGTCGAACCGGGACAGGGTTTTAATTCACCCCTCCACTTT
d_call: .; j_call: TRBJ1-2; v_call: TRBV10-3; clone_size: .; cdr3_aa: CAISDPRGSNYGYTF; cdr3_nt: TGTGCCATCAGTGATCCCAGGGGATCTAACTATGGCTACACCTTC